What follows describes a single T cell receptor (beta chain). Its antigen is not identified. These data originate in a study of T cells in Graves' hyperthyroidism and ophthalmopathy. RNA transcripts gave rise to amplified TCR beta CDR3 regions. First-round RT-PCR with HTBI primers amplified the TCR CDR3 region. From the multiplex PCR reads, TCRdb called clonotypes with MiXCR, one entry per CDR3 protein. The table records some 300,000 distinct CDR3 sequences, roughly 13% of them present only once. Study-level results: From stable hyperthyroidism, ophthalmopathy was separated by a 13 V-J model.

Trimming stripped 4 bases from V and 1 base from J, with 20 bases between. Per the germline V gene, CDR1 is SGHDT and CDR2 is YYEEEE. The CDR3 runs 17 residues. The origin of this receptor is a woman aged 30 to 39 with Graves' hyperthyroidism that later progressed to Graves' ophthalmopathy. Sequencing was performed on blood. The chain combines TRBV5-6 with TRBJ1-2; maybe TRBD1 (5 bases). The DNA for the CDR3 is TGTGCCAGCAGCCCCGGCACGGTCCCAAGGGGTAACTATGGCTACACCTTC. Amino acids: CASSPGTVPRGNYGYTF.